A selection of T cell receptor beta chains follows, all from one sample in a study of T cells in Graves' hyperthyroidism and ophthalmopathy. Each CDR3 protein gets one entry after TCRdb re-called the multiplex PCR reads with MiXCR. The sample holds nearly 600,000 distinct CDR3 sequences, 12% to 15% seen once. Sequenced: blood. The receptor source for this set is a young woman with Graves' ophthalmopathy. Both conserved end residues are part of each CDR3. The D gene is left open where the match is weak. Size values are once, few and many counts, or a class for expanded clones, and some rows have none.

TRBD1 TRBJ1-1 TRBV20-1 many TGCAGTGCAAGTGCCGGGACAGGGGATAGGTATGCTTTCTTT CSASAGTGDRYAFF
NA TRBJ2-4 TRBV20-1 many TGCAGTGCTAGGAAGCGTACAAAAAACATTCAGTACTTC CSARKRTKNIQYF
NA TRBJ1-6 TRBV20-1 NA TGCAGTGCTGTATACATCGGAGGTAATTCACCCCTCCACTTT CSAVYIGGNSPLHF
TRBD1 TRBJ2-1 TRBV12-3/TRBV12-4 many TGTGCCAGCAGTCCACGGACAGGAGGCTCCTACAATGAGCAGTTCTTC CASSPRTGGSYNEQFF
TRBD1 TRBJ2-7 TRBV5-1 many TGCGCCAGCAGCACCACCGTAACAGGGGGCCCTTACTCCTACGAGCAGTACTTC CASSTTVTGGPYSYEQYF
NA TRBJ2-2 TRBV9 NA TGTGCCAGCAGCTCAGGAGGGGGATCCACCGGGGAGCTGTTTTTT CASSSGGGSTGELFF
NA TRBJ2-6 TRBV19 few TGTGCCAGTAGTAAGTGGAGGGCGGGCTCTGGGGCCAACGTCCTGACTTTC CASSKWRAGSGANVLTF
NA TRBJ1-1 TRBV28 many TGTGCCAGCAGTTTCCTGACTTTGAACACTGAAGCTTTCTTT CASSFLTLNTEAFF
NA TRBJ2-5 TRBV2 many TGTGCCAGCAGTGAAGATGGAGGGGAGACCCAGTACTTC CASSEDGGETQYF
NA TRBJ2-7 TRBV28 many TGTGCCACGACAGTGGCGGAAACCTACGAGCAGTACTTC CATTVAETYEQYF
NA TRBJ2-5 TRBV11-2 NA TGTGCCAGCAGCTTAGATGTAGCGAGGCGGGAGACCCAGTACTTC CASSLDVARRETQYF
NA TRBJ1-2 TRBV7-9 few TGTGCCAGCAGCCAGGACAGCCCTTTCTATGGCTACACCTTC CASSQDSPFYGYTF
NA TRBJ1-3 TRBV7-2 many TGTGCCAGCAGCGTTGAGGGGCAGGCCTACAACACCATATATTTT CASSVEGQAYNTIYF
NA TRBJ2-7 TRBV30 many TGTGCCTGGAGTTTCGCGAGCCGGTCCTACGAGCAGTACTTC CAWSFASRSYEQYF
TRBD1 TRBJ1-1 TRBV28 NA TGTGCCAGCAGTTTACAGGGGGCATGGAACACTGAAGCTTTCTTT CASSLQGAWNTEAFF
TRBD2 TRBJ2-1 TRBV2 many TGTGCCAGCACTCCCGCTGGGCTAGCGGGAGGGCCGGTCAATGAGCAGTTCTTC CASTPAGLAGGPVNEQFF
NA TRBJ1-1 TRBV27 NA TGTGCCAGCAGTTTATCCGGGGTGAATGAAGCTTTCTTT CASSLSGVNEAFF
NA TRBJ1-2 TRBV4-2 NA TGTGCCAGCAGCCAAGAATGGGGGCTTCTCTATGGCTACACCTTC CASSQEWGLLYGYTF
TRBD2 TRBJ2-1 TRBV2 many TGTGCCAGCAGTCCTCTAGCGGGGATATCCTACAATGAGCAGTTCTTC CASSPLAGISYNEQFF
NA TRBJ2-5 TRBV30 many TGTGCCTGGAGTCCGACGGGGGAAGGAAAGTACTTC CAWSPTGEGKYF
NA TRBJ1-1 TRBV4-3 many TGCGCCAGCAGCCAAGAGACAGCCCGTGAAGCTTTCTTT CASSQETAREAFF
NA TRBJ2-7 TRBV27 many TGTGCCAGCAGTTTAAGGCCGGGGGCCTACGAGCAGTACTTC CASSLRPGAYEQYF
NA TRBJ2-5 TRBV27 many TGTGCCAGCAGTAGAGAAGGGGGGAAGGGAGAGACCCAGTACTTC CASSREGGKGETQYF
TRBD1 TRBJ2-3 TRBV9 NA TGTGCCAGCAGCGAGGACAGGGGGCTGGATACGCAGTATTTT CASSEDRGLDTQYF
NA TRBJ2-7 TRBV12-3/TRBV12-4 many TGTGCCAGCAGCAGCACAGGTGGGGACCACTACGAGCAGTACTTC CASSSTGGDHYEQYF
NA TRBJ2-2 TRBV7-2 few TGTGCCAGCAGCTTAGTCGTGACTAGCGGGGAGCTGTTTTTT CASSLVVTSGELFF
NA TRBJ2-1 TRBV6-2/TRBV6-3 many TGTGCCAGCAGCCCGCCAGCGGCGTTTTACAATGAGCAGTTCTTC CASSPPAAFYNEQFF